A selection of T cell receptor beta chains follows, all from one sample in a study of monozygotic twins with inflammatory bowel disease. TCRdb reprocessed the 5' RACE reads and reports one entry per CDR3 protein, with no DNA. The sample data list a few hundred thousand distinct CDR3 sequences. What was sequenced was blood. All receptors come from a human donor with ulcerative colitis or Crohn's disease, or a healthy co-twin of an affected twin (not recorded which). Both conserved end residues are part of each CDR3.

>TRBV5-1|TRBJ1-2
CASSPDRGRGGYTF
>TRBV7-8|TRBJ1-1
CASSLPISFLRGLSNTEAFF
>TRBV7-3|TRBJ2-6
CASRPQGSGANVLTF
>TRBV5-6|TRBJ2-2
CASSLGTLTGELFF
>TRBV5-1|TRBJ1-1
CASSLDRGMNEAFF
>TRBV30|TRBJ2-7
CAWSKDSYEQYF
>TRBV9|TRBJ1-5
CASSAGQNQPQHF
>TRBV4-3|TRBJ2-5
CASSLLGTSGGAVETQYF
>TRBV5-1|TRBJ2-4
CASSLRARLNSGGRDIQYF
>TRBV6-2/TRBV6-3|TRBJ2-1
CASSSGGGGYNEQFF
>TRBV29-1|TRBJ1-2
CSLRAQGDYGYTF
>TRBV20-1|TRBJ1-2
CSAVPRGTDYGYTF
>TRBV4-2|TRBJ2-5
CASSHLGSGETQYF
>TRBV7-3|TRBJ2-7
CASSLSPGRGLYEQYF
>TRBV14|TRBJ2-6
CASSQGGYSGANVLTF
>TRBV28|TRBJ2-7
CASSLTVGRGSYEQYF
>TRBV25-1|TRBJ1-5
CASSESEVPTPQHF
>TRBV5-6|TRBJ2-3
CASSPDPPADTQYF
>TRBV5-1|TRBJ2-1
CASSSPSGATYNEQFF